One sample yielded the 28 T cell receptor beta chains listed below, sequenced in a study of blood T cell repertoires in COVID-19. Profiling relied on immunoSEQ multiplex PCR, and the TCRdb table lists in-frame clones only, not all of them. The sample consists of 200,000 to 300,000 clones, more than 75% of them appearing once. Sample: peripheral blood. The receptors stem from a woman aged 25 to 39 who had recovered from COVID-19.

V usage is TRBV5-4 and J usage is TRBJ1-4; TRBD1 matches at 9 bases. This CDR3 spans 16 amino acids. V was pared by 0 bases and J by 3 bases, with 3 bases of the junction left unmatched. CDR1 SGHNT and CDR2 YYREEE come from the germline V gene (reference sequence). The CDR3, as DNA: TGTGCCAGCAGCTTGGGGACAGGGGCCTCTAATGAAAAACTGTTTTTT. This sequence encodes CASSLGTGASNEKLFF.

V is TRBV5-1 and J is TRBJ2-3, with 9 bases that match TRBD2. The CDR3 length is 13 residues. Looked up from germline, CDR1 is SGHRS and CDR2 is YFSETQ. J lost 3 bases, V lost 8 bases, and 4 bases had no gene match. The CDR3 sequence is CASSGLATDTQYF. Here the CDR3 DNA reads TGCGCCAGTTCGGGACTAGCAACAGATACGCAGTATTTT.

A single count supports this clone. V and J are TRBV5-1 and TRBJ1-4; D is perhaps TRBD1 (6 bases). From germline, CDR1 is SGHRS and CDR2 YFSETQ. The CDR3 is made up of 14 amino acids. Trimming stripped 4 bases from V and 7 bases from J, with 14 bases between. The CDR3, as DNA: TGCGCCAGCAGCCAGGACAGATCGGGTGAAAAACTGTTTTTT. This codes for CASSQDRSGEKLFF.

The chain uses TRBV2 and TRBJ2-1; 11 bases are shared with TRBD2. CDR3 length equals 13 residues. Per germline, CDR1 SNHLY and CDR2 FYNNEI. With V trimmed by 9 bases and J by 9 bases, 7 bases remained unmatched. The CDR3 spells CARSGLAGIEQFF. In DNA form, the CDR3 reads TGTGCCAGATCTGGACTAGCGGGTATTGAGCAGTTCTTC.

The chain couples TRBV6-6 to TRBJ1-1, with unresolved D. The V and J ends lost 2 bases and 6 bases respectively, with 7 bases between them. The CDR3 has 12 residues. CDR1 and CDR2 from the germline V gene are MNHNY and SVGAGI (reference sequence). In nucleotides, the CDR3 is TGTGCCAGCAGTTACGCGAGCTCTGAAGCTTTCTTT. It translates to CASSYASSEAFF.

Turning to this clone: The germline gene is not matched at one end of the junction; a read error may be the cause. Other nucleotide sequences in the sample specify the same CDR3. V usage is TRBV3-1 (or the pseudogene TRBV3-2) and J usage is TRBJ2-1; TRBD2 matches 10 bases. CDR1 LGHDT and CDR2 YNNKEL come from the germline V gene (reference sequence). The CDR3 length is 14 residues. CDR3 protein: CASSLAGVSWEQFF. The CDR3 DNA reads as TGTGCCAGTAGCCTAGCGGGGGTGTCCTGGGAGCAGTTCTTC.

The chain joins TRBV5-1 to TRBJ1-2; 7 bases line up with TRBD1. Germline V gene sequence: CDR1 SGHRS, CDR2 YFSETQ. V was pared by 4 bases and J by 4 bases, with 4 bases of the junction left unmatched. CDR3 length: 13 residues. The DNA of the CDR3 is TGCGCCAGCAGCCTGACAGGGCTCTATGGCTACACCTTC. Translated, it gives CASSLTGLYGYTF.

V is TRBV24-1 and J is TRBJ2-5, with D possibly matching TRBD2 (6 bases). The CDR3 is 14 residues long. Germline CDR1 KGHDR, CDR2 SFDVKD. With 2 bases removed from V and 4 bases from J, the gap between germline ends came to 10 bases. This CDR3 is CATSDSGVGETQYF. In DNA, the CDR3 is TGTGCCACCAGTGATTCGGGGGTGGGAGAGACCCAGTACTTC.

V is TRBV6-7 and J is TRBJ2-3; D might be TRBD2 (5 bases). TRBV6-7 is reported as an ORF; its role is uncertain. The ends were cut back, 2 bases at V and 1 base at J, with 13 bases in the middle. There are 16 residues in the CDR3. As DNA, the CDR3 is TGTGCCAGCAGTTACCCAAGTCCGGGATGCACAGATACGCAGTATTTT. Translated: CASSYPSPGCTDTQYF.

This clone occurred a few times. This chain links TRBV27 with TRBJ2-1; D is possibly TRBD2 (5 bases). Germline V gene lookup returns CDR1 MNHEY and CDR2 SMNVEV (reference sequence). The CDR3 spans 13 residues. V was trimmed by 2 bases and J by 8 bases, leaving 10 bases between them. The CDR3 is CASSLSPGYEQFF. The CDR3 region has the DNA TGTGCCAGCAGTTTAAGTCCGGGGTATGAGCAGTTCTTC.

CDR3 sequence reads: CASSQDFLAGGPSYNEQFF. The CDR3 DNA sequence: TGTGCCAGCAGCCAAGACTTTCTAGCGGGGGGCCCCTCCTACAATGAGCAGTTCTTC. The chain joins TRBV4-2 to TRBJ2-1, with TRBD2 matching 11 bases. Germline V lookup: CDR1 LGHNA, CDR2 YNFKEQ. The CDR3 totals 19 residues. With 0 bases clipped from V and 0 bases from J, the junction kept 7 bases outside the gene matches.

This clone is a singleton in its sample. The chain uses TRBV3-1 (or the pseudogene TRBV3-2) and TRBJ2-7; 7 bases match TRBD1. J was trimmed by 6 bases and V by 2 bases; bases with no gene match: 13. CDR1 and CDR2 from the germline V gene are LGHDT and YNNKEL (reference sequence). CDR3 size: 16 residues. CDR3 sequence (DNA): TGTGCCAGCAGCCAATTAGTGGGGCAGGGGGTGGGCGAGCAGTACTTC. Its protein is CASSQLVGQGVGEQYF.

The chain is built from TRBV3-1 (or the pseudogene TRBV3-2) and TRBJ2-3; TRBD2 might be the D (7 bases). The CDR3 consists of 16 residues. V shed 4 bases and J shed 2 bases, with 16 bases lying between them. Germline-derived CDR1 and CDR2 are LGHDT and YNNKEL (reference sequence). CDR3 DNA sequence: TGTGCCAGCAGCCGGGGGAGGGGGGGCCCCACAGATACGCAGTATTTT. Its protein product is CASSRGRGGPTDTQYF.

The chain links TRBV19 to TRBJ2-7; no firm D call. The CDR3 spans 14 residues. Germline lookup yields CDR1 LNHDA and CDR2 SQIVND (reference sequence). V lost 2 bases and J 3 bases, leaving 11 bases between the germline ends. In DNA form, the CDR3 reads TGTGCCAGTAGTATACTGTTACAGAGCTACGAGCAGTACTTC. Its translation is CASSILLQSYEQYF.

The V gene is TRBV29-1, the J gene TRBJ2-1; possible D gene TRBD2, 6 bases. V was pared by 2 bases and J by 9 bases, with 8 bases between. Germline V lookup: CDR1 SQVTM, CDR2 ANQGSEA. This CDR3 region has 11 residues. This chain's CDR3 is CSVELASEQFF. The CDR3 DNA reads as TGCAGCGTTGAACTAGCGAGTGAGCAGTTCTTC.

This sequence joins TRBV9 and TRBJ2-3; TRBD1 is a possible D gene (6 bases). CDR3 size: 19 residues. Germline-derived CDR1 and CDR2 are SGDLS and YYNGEE. Trimming removed 0 bases at V and 0 bases at J, with 20 bases between. As DNA, the CDR3 is TGTGCCAGCAGCGTAGAAAGTACAGGGCGCGGTACTAGCACAGATACGCAGTATTTT. Protein sequence: CASSVESTGRGTSTDTQYF.

CDR3 sequence reads: CASSNSGGYNQPQHF. The CDR3 coding sequence is TGTGCCAGTAGCAACTCGGGGGGCTACAATCAGCCCCAGCATTTT. The chain has TRBV19 and TRBJ1-5, with D perhaps TRBD1 (6 bases). The V end lost 6 bases, the J end lost 3 bases, and 15 bases lay between the germline ends. Germline V gene data show CDR1 as LNHDA and CDR2 as SQIVND (reference sequence). This CDR3 contains 15 residues.

This clone appeared once. The genes are TRBV18 and TRBJ2-3; possible D gene TRBD1, 5 bases. The CDR3 length is 12 residues. Trimming stripped 4 bases from V and 7 bases from J, with 9 bases between. CDR1 is KGHSH and CDR2 is LQKENI in the germline V gene. In DNA form, the CDR3 reads TGTGCCAGCTCACTTGACAGAAATACGCAGTATTTT. Its translation is CASSLDRNTQYF. The full variable domain, with the rest looked up from reference TRBV18 and TRBJ2-3, is NAGVMQNPRHLVRRRGQEARLRCSPMKGHSHVYWYRQLPEEGLKFMVYLQKENIIDESGMPKERFSAEFPKEGPSILRIQQVVRGDSAAYFCASSLDRNTQYFGPGTRLTVL.

This sequence joins TRBV5-4 and TRBJ2-5, with 7 bases matching TRBD1. Germline V gives CDR1 SGHNT, CDR2 YYREEE (reference sequence). V gave up 3 bases and J gave up 5 bases; unmatched junction bases: 10. The CDR3 sequence is 15 residues long. The chain's CDR3 is CASSSTSTGRETQYF. For the CDR3, the DNA is TGTGCCAGCAGCTCGACCTCGACAGGGCGCGAGACCCAGTACTTC.

The chain is built from TRBV20-1 and TRBJ2-7; D is undetermined. The germline V gene has CDR1 DFQATT and CDR2 SNEGSKA (reference sequence). V was clipped by 5 bases and J by 5 bases, with 10 bases between them. There are 11 residues in the CDR3. CDR3 protein: CSARLTDEQYF. In DNA form, the CDR3 reads TGCAGTGCTCGGCTTACAGACGAGCAGTACTTC.

The J gene is TRBJ2-1, the V gene TRBV5-1; D is ambiguous. Trimming left V 5 bases short and J 7 bases short, with 7 bases between. The CDR3 extends over 11 amino acids. Looked up from germline, CDR1 is SGHRS and CDR2 is YFSETQ. The CDR3 here is CASRDENEQFF. CDR3 DNA: TGCGCCAGCAGAGATGAGAATGAGCAGTTCTTC.

The chain employs TRBV2 and TRBJ1-5; D might be TRBD1 (5 bases). Germline CDR1 and CDR2: SNHLY and FYNNEI. V was cut by 10 bases and J by 5 bases, with 18 bases left in between. This CDR3 has 14 amino acids. CDR3 in amino acids: CATSLVTDYQPQHF. The CDR3 region has the DNA TGTGCCACCTCATTGGTGACAGATTATCAGCCCCAGCATTTT.

The genes are TRBV11-2 and TRBJ1-2, with 10 bases that match TRBD1. Losses at the gene ends were 5 bases for V and 8 bases for J; bases not matched to a gene: 11. The CDR3 loop spans 15 amino acids. In germline, CDR1 is SGHAT, CDR2 FQNNGV. CDR3 loop: CASSLRTGGMEGYTF. For the CDR3, the DNA is TGTGCCAGCAGCCTTCGGACAGGGGGGATGGAAGGCTACACCTTC.

This rearrangement joins TRBV19 to TRBJ2-5, with TRBD1 matching over 10 bases. The CDR3 runs to 15 residues. With V trimmed by 3 bases and J by 5 bases, 6 bases remained unmatched. From germline, CDR1 is LNHDA and CDR2 SQIVND (reference sequence). DNA of the CDR3: TGTGCCAGTAGTATGAGGACAGGGGGTCCGGAGACCCAGTACTTC. Its protein product is CASSMRTGGPETQYF. The entire variable domain, with the rest obtained from reference TRBV19 and TRBJ2-5, is as follows: DGGITQSPKYLFRKEGQNVTLSCEQNLNHDAMYWYRQDPGQGLRLIYYSQIVNDFQKGDIAEGYSVSREKKESFPLTVTSAQKNPTAFYLCASSMRTGGPETQYFGPGTRLLVL.

This chain connects TRBV5-1 to TRBJ1-6; D is perhaps TRBD1 (6 bases). Between the trimmed V and J ends, which lost 2 bases and 2 bases, there was a span of 11 bases. The CDR3 contains 16 residues. The germline CDR1 and CDR2 sequences are SGHRS and YFSETQ. CDR3 nucleotides: TGCGCCAGCAGCTTCGGGGGGGCCGCCTATAATTCACCCCTCCACTTT. It is translated as CASSFGGAAYNSPLHF.

This rearrangement joins TRBV25-1 to TRBJ2-1; the D is unclear. The CDR3 spans 13 residues. V dropped 5 bases and J dropped 4 bases, with 9 bases sitting between them. In germline, CDR1 is MGHDK, CDR2 SYGVNS. The CDR3 is CASSSPGYNEQFF. CDR3 DNA: TGTGCCAGCAGTTCCCCAGGTTACAATGAGCAGTTCTTC. Variable domain in full (rest from reference TRBV25-1 and TRBJ2-1): EADIYQTPRYLVIGTGKKITLECSQTMGHDKMYWYQQDPGMELHLIHYSYGVNSTEKGDLSSESTVSRIRTEHFPLTLESARPSHTSQYLCASSSPGYNEQFFGPGTRLTVL.

The chain employs TRBV27 and TRBJ2-7; 9 bases align to TRBD1. CDR3 length equals 15 residues. V lost 4 bases, J lost 3 bases, and 7 bases stayed unmatched. Germline CDR1 and CDR2: MNHEY and SMNVEV (reference sequence). The CDR3 DNA follows: TGTGCCAGCAGTTCCCCCCGGACAGGGGACTACGAGCAGTACTTC. Its protein is CASSSPRTGDYEQYF.

The chain combines TRBV4-1 with TRBJ2-7, with D uncertain. The V end was cut by 0 bases, the J end by 2 bases, with 8 bases between. The germline V gene has CDR1 MGHRA and CDR2 YSYEKL. The CDR3 is 14 residues long. The CDR3 bases are TGCGCCAGCAGCCAAGAGAGGCTTACCTACGAGCAGTACTTC. This encodes CASSQERLTYEQYF.